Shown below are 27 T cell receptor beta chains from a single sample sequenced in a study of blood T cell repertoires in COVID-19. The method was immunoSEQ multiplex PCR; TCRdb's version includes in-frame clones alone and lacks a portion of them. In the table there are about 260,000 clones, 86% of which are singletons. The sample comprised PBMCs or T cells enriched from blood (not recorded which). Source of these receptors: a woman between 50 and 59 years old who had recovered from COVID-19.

Here the CDR3 reads CASSISWGGGYTF. Written as DNA, the CDR3 is TGTGCCAGTAGTATCTCCTGGGGCGGTGGCTACACCTTC. The rearrangement joins TRBV19 to TRBJ1-2, with a tentative D call TRBD1 (5 bases). Between the trimmed V and J ends, which lost 3 bases and 7 bases, there was a span of 12 bases. The CDR3 length is 13 residues. In germline, CDR1 is LNHDA, CDR2 SQIVND (reference sequence).

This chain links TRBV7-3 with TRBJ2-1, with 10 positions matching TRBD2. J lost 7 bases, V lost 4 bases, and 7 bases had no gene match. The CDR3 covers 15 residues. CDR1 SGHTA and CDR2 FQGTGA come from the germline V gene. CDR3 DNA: TGTGCCAGCAGCTCTGGGACTAGCGAAAGTAATGAGCAGTTCTTC. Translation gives CASSSGTSESNEQFF.

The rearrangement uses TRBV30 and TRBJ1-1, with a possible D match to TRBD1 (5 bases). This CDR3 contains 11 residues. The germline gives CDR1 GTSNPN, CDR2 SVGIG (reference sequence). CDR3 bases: TGTGCGCGGAGGAGGGGCACTGAAGCTTTCTTT. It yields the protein CARRRGTEAFF.

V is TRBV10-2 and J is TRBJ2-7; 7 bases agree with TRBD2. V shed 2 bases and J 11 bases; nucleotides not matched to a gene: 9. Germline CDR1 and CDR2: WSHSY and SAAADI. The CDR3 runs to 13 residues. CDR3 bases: TGCGCCAGCAGTGAGGTGGGATTGGGGAGGGAGTACTTC. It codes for CASSEVGLGREYF.

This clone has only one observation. In nucleotides, the CDR3 is TGTGCCAGCAGCTTTAGACAGGGCCGTACCGGGGAGCTGTTTTTT. Its translation is CASSFRQGRTGELFF. V and J are TRBV7-2 and TRBJ2-2; the match to TRBD1 covers 7 bases. V shed 3 bases and J 5 bases; nucleotides not matched to a gene: 6. Per germline, CDR1 SGHTA and CDR2 FQGNSA. CDR3 size: 15 residues. Supplemented by reference TRBV7-2 and TRBJ2-2, the full variable domain reads GAGVSQSPSNKVTEKGKDVELRCDPISGHTALYWYRQSLGQGLEFLIYFQGNSAPDKSGLPSDRFSAERTGGSVSTLTIQRTQQEDSAVYLCASSFRQGRTGELFFGEGSRLTVL.

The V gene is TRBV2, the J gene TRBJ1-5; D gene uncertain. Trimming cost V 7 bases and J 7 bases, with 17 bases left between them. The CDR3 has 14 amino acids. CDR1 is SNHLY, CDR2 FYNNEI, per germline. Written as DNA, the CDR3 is TGTGCCAGCAACGGGAGAGGATCGGGCCAGCCCCAGCATTTT. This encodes CASNGRGSGQPQHF.

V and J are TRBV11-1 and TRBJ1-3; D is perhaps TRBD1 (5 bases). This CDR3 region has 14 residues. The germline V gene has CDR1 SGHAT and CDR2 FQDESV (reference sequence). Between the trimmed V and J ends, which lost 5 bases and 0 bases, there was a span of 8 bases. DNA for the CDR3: TGTGCCAGCAGCCAGGGATTCTCTGGAAACACCATATATTTT. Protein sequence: CASSQGFSGNTIYF.

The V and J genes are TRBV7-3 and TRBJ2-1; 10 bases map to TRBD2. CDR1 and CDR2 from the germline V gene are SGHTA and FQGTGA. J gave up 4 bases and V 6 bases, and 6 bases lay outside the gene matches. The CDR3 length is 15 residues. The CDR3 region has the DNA TGTGCCAGCAGAAGGGGGACTAGCGAATACAATGAGCAGTTCTTC. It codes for CASRRGTSEYNEQFF.

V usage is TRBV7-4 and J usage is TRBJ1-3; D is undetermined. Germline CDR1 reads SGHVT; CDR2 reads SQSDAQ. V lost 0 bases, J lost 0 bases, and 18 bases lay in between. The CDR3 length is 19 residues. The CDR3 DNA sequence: TGTGCCAGCAGCTTAGCGTTAAGGCTGCCGACTACCTCTGGAAACACCATATATTTT. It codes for CASSLALRLPTTSGNTIYF.

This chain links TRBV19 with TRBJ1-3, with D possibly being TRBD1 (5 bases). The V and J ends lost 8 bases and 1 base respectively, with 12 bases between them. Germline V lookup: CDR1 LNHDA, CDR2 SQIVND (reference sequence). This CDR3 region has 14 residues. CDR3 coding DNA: TGTGCCAGTGTTGCAGGGTCATCTGGAAACACCATATATTTT. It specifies CASVAGSSGNTIYF.

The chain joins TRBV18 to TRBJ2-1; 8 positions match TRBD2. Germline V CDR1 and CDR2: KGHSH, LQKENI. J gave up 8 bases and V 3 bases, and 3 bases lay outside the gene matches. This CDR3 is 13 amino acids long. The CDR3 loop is CASSPPGGDEQFF. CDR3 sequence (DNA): TGTGCCAGCTCACCGCCGGGAGGGGATGAGCAGTTCTTC.

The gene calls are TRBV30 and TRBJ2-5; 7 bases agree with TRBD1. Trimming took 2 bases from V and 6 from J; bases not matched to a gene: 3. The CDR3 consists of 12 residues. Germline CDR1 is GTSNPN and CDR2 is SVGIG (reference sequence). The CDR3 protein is CAWSRGPKTQYF. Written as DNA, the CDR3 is TGTGCCTGGAGTAGGGGGCCGAAGACCCAGTACTTC. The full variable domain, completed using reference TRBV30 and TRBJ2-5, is SQTIHQWPATLVQPVGSPLSLECTVEGTSNPNLYWYRQAAGRGLQLLFYSVGIGQISSEVPQNLSASRPQDRQFILSSKKLLLSDSGFYLCAWSRGPKTQYFGPGTRLLVL.

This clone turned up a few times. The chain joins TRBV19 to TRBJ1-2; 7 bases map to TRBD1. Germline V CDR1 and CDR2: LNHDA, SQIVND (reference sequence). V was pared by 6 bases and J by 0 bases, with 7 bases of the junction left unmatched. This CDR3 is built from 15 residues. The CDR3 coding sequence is TGTGCCAGTAGGAAACAGGGGCAAGCTAACTATGGCTACACCTTC. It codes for CASRKQGQANYGYTF.

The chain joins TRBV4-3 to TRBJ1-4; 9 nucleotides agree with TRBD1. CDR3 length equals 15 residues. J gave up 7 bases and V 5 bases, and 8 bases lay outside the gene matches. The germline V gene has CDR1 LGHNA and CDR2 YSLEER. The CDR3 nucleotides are TGCGCCAGCAGCTCCGCCGGGACAGGGTCTGAAAAACTGTTTTTT. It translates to CASSSAGTGSEKLFF.

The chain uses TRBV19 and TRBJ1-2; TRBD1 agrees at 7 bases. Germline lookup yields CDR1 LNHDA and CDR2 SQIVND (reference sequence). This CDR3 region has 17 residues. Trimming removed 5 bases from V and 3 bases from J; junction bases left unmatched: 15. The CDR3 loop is CASSARPTGSLHYGYTF. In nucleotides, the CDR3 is TGTGCCAGTAGTGCCAGACCGACAGGGTCATTACACTATGGCTACACCTTC.

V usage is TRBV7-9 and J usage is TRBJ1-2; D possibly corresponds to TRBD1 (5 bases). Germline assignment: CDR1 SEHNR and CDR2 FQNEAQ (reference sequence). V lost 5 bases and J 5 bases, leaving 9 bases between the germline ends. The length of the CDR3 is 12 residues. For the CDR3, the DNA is TGTGCCAGCAGCAGGGACGGTTATGGCTACACCTTC. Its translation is CASSRDGYGYTF.

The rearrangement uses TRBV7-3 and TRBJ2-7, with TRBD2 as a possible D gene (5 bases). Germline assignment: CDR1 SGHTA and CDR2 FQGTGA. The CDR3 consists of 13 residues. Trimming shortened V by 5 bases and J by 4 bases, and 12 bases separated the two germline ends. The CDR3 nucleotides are TGTGCCAGCAGCCCCGGGAAGGGTTACGAGCAGTACTTC. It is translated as CASSPGKGYEQYF. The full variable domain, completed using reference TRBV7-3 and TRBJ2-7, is GAGVSQTPSNKVTEKGKYVELRCDPISGHTALYWYRQSLGQGPEFLIYFQGTGAADDSGLPNDRFFAVRPEGSVSTLKIQRTERGDSAVYLCASSPGKGYEQYFGPGTRLTVT.

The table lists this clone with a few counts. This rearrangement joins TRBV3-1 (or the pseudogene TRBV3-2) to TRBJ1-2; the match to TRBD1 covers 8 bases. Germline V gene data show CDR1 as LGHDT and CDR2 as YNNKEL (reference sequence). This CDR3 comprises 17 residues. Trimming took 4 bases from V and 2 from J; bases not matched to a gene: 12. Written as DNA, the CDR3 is TGTGCCAGCAGCCTAAGTCCTAGACAGGGGAAGAACTATGGCTACACCTTC. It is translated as CASSLSPRQGKNYGYTF.

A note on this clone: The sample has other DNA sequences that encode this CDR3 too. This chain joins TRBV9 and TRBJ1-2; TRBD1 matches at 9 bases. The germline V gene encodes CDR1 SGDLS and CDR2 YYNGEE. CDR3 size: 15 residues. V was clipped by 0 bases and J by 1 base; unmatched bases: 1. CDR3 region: CASSVEGQGNYGYTF. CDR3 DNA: TGTGCCAGCAGCGTAGAGGGACAGGGTAACTATGGCTACACCTTC.

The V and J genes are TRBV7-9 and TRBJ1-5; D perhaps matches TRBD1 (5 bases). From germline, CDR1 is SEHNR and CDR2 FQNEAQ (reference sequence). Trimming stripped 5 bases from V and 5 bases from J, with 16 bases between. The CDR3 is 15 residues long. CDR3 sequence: CASSAVGQGDQPQHF. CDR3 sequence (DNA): TGTGCCAGCAGCGCAGTCGGGCAGGGCGATCAGCCCCAGCATTTT.

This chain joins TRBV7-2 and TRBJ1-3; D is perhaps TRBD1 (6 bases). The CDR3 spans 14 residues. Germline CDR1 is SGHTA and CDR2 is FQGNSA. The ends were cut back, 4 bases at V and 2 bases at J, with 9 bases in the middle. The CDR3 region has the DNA TGTGCCAGCAGCTCCGGACAGCCTGGAAACACCATATATTTT. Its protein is CASSSGQPGNTIYF.

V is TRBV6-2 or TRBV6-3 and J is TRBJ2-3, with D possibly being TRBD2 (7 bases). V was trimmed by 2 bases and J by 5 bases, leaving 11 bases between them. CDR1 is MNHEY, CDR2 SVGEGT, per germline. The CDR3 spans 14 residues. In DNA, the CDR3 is TGTGCCAGCAGTTACGAGGGGGGGATAGATACGCAGTATTTT. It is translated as CASSYEGGIDTQYF.

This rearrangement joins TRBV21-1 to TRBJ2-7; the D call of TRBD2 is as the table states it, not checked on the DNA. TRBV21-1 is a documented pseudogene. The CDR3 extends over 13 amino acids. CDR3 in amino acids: CASSKRRAGEQYF. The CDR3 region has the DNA TGTGCCAGCAGCAAAAGGCGGGCGGGGGAGCAGTACTTC.

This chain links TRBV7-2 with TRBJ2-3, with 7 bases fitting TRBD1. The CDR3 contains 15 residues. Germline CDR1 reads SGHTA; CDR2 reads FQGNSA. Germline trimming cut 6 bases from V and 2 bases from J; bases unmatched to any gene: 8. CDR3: CASSRQGELTDTQYF. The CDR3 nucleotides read TGTGCCAGCAGTCGACAGGGCGAACTCACAGATACGCAGTATTTT. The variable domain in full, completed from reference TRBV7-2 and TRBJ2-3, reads GAGVSQSPSNKVTEKGKDVELRCDPISGHTALYWYRQSLGQGLEFLIYFQGNSAPDKSGLPSDRFSAERTGGSVSTLTIQRTQQEDSAVYLCASSRQGELTDTQYFGPGTRLTVL.

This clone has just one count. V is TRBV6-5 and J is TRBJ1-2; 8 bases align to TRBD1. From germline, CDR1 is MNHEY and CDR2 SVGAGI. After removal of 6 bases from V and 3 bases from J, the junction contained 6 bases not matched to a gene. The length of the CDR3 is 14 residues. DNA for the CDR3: TGTGCCAGCAGGACAGGGGCAGAGGACTATGGCTACACCTTC. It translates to CASRTGAEDYGYTF.

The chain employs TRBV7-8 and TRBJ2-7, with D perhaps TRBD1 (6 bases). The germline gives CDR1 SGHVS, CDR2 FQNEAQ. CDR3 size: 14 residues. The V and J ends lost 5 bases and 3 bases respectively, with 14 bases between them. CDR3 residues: CASSRQEKSYEQYF. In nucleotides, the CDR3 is TGTGCCAGCAGCAGACAGGAAAAGAGCTACGAGCAGTACTTC.

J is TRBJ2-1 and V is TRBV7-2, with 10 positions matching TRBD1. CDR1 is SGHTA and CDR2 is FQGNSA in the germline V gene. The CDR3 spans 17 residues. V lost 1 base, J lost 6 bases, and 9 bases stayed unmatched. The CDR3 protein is CASSLVTGTGVLNEQFF. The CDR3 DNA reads TGTGCCAGCAGCTTAGTTACCGGGACAGGGGTCCTCAATGAGCAGTTCTTC.